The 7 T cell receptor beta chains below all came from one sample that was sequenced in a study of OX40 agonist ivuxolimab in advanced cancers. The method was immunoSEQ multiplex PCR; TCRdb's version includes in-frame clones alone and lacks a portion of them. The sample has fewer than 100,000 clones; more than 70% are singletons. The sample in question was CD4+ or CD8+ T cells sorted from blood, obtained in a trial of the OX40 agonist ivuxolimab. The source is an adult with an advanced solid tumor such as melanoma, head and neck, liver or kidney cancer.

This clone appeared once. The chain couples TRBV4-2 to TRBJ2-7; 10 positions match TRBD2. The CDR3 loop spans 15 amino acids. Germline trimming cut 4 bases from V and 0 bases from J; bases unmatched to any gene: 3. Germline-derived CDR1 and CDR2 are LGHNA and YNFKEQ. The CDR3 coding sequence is TGTGCCAGCAGCCGTGGACTAGCGGACTCCTACGAGCAGTACTTC. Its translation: CASSRGLADSYEQYF.

DNA for the CDR3: TGTGCCAGCAGTGAAGCATGGGGGACTAAGGGCTACACCTTC. Translated: CASSEAWGTKGYTF. This rearrangement joins TRBV6-1 to TRBJ1-2, with D possibly matching TRBD1 (5 bases). The CDR3 consists of 14 residues. Germline CDR1 and CDR2: MNHNS and SASEGT. V lost 0 bases and J lost 8, with 13 bases in between.

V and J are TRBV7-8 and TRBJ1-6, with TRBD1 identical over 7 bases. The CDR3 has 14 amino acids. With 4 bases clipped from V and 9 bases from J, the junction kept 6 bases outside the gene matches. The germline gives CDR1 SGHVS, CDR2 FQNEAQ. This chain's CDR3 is CASSYRDSASPLHF. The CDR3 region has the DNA TGTGCCAGCAGCTACCGGGACAGCGCTTCACCCCTCCACTTT.

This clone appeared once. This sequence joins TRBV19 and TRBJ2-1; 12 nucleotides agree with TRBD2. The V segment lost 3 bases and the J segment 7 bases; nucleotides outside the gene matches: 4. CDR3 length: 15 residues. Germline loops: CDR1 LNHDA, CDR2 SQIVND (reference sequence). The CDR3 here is CASSIVGLAGNEQFF. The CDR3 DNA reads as TGTGCCAGTAGTATTGTTGGACTAGCGGGAAATGAGCAGTTCTTC.

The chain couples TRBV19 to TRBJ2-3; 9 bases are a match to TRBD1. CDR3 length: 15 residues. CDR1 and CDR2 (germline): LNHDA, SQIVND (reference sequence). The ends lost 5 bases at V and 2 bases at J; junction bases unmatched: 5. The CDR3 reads CASSPRDRATDTQYF. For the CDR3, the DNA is TGTGCCAGTAGTCCCCGGGACAGGGCCACAGATACGCAGTATTTT.

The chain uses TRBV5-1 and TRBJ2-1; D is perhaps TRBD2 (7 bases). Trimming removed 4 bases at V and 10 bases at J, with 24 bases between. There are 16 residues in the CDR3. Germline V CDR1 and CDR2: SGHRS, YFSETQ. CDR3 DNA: TGCGCCAGCAGCACCCTTCTAGGGGGGGGCCTGCAGGAGCAGTTCTTC. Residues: CASSTLLGGGLQEQFF.

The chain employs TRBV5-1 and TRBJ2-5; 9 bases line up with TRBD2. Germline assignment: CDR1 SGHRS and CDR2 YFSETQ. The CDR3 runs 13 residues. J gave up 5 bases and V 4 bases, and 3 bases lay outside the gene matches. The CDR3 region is CASSRTSVETQYF. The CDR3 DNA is TGCGCCAGCAGCAGGACTAGCGTCGAGACCCAGTACTTC. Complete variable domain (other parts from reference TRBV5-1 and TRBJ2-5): KAGVTQTPRYLIKTRGQQVTLSCSPISGHRSVSWYQQTPGQGLQFLFEYFSETQRNKGNFPGRFSGRQFSNSRSEMNVSTLELGDSALYLCASSRTSVETQYFGPGTRLLVL.